This T cell receptor beta chain was obtained from a study of T cell changes during pregnancy in multiple sclerosis. Between the trimmed V and J ends, which lost 1 base and 0 bases, there was a span of 6 bases. This CDR3 comprises 13 residues. CDR1 GTSNPN and CDR2 SVGIG come from the germline V gene (reference sequence). Using immunoSEQ multiplex PCR, the repertoire was profiled, and TCRdb retains in-frame clones only, with some absent. The sample holds tens of thousands of clones, 92% seen once. There are a few counts of this clone. Other DNA sequences in the sample encode the same CDR3. The source of this sequence is a female donor with multiple sclerosis, enrolled in a pregnancy study. The specimen was peripheral blood, collected after pregnancy. The chain employs TRBV30 and TRBJ1-1; D is possibly TRBD1 (5 bases). The CDR3 sequence is CAWSGQMNTEAFF. The DNA for the CDR3 is TGTGCCTGGAGTGGACAGATGAACACTGAAGCTTTCTTT.